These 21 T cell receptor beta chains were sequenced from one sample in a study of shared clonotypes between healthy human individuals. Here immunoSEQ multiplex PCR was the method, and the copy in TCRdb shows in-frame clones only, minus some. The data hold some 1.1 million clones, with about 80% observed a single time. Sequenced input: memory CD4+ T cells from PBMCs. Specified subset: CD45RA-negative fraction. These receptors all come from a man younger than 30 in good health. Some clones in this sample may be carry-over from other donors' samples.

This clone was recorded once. The DNA of the CDR3 is TGTGCCAGCACTCTCCGTTACGGAGGCCAAGAGACCCAGTACTTC. Protein sequence: CASTLRYGGQETQYF. The V and J genes are TRBV28 and TRBJ2-5; a possible D gene is TRBD2 (5 bases). The germline V gene encodes CDR1 MDHEN and CDR2 SYDVKM. V was cut by 7 bases and J by 1 base, with 16 bases left in between. The CDR3 spans 15 residues. The variable domain in full, with the rest retrieved from reference TRBV28 and TRBJ2-5, is DVKVTQSSRYLVKRTGEKVFLECVQDMDHENMFWYRQDPGLGLRLIYFSYDVKMKEKGDIPEGYSVSREKKERFSLILESASTNQTSMYLCASTLRYGGQETQYFGPGTRLLVL.

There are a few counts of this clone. DNA for the CDR3: TGTGCCAGTAGTATCCGGGACCTGCCCTACGAGCAGTACTTC. Protein product: CASSIRDLPYEQYF. The V call is TRBV19, the J call TRBJ2-7; D assignment may be TRBD1 or TRBD2 (5 bases each). The CDR3 is 14 residues long. The V end was cut by 3 bases, the J end by 2 bases, with 11 bases between. Germline loops: CDR1 LNHDA, CDR2 SQIVND (reference sequence). The full variable domain, its missing parts supplied by reference TRBV19 and TRBJ2-7, is DGGITQSPKYLFRKEGQNVTLSCEQNLNHDAMYWYRQDPGQGLRLIYYSQIVNDFQKGDIAEGYSVSREKKESFPLTVTSAQKNPTAFYLCASSIRDLPYEQYFGPGTRLTVT.

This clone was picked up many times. The DNA of the CDR3 is TGTGCCAGCAGTACAGGGAATCAGCCCCAGCATTTT. Amino acid sequence: CASSTGNQPQHF. The genes are TRBV6-5 and TRBJ1-5; TRBD1 might be the D (6 bases). V shed 5 bases and J shed 4 bases, with 6 bases lying between them. Germline CDR1 reads MNHEY; CDR2 reads SVGAGI. The CDR3 consists of 12 residues.

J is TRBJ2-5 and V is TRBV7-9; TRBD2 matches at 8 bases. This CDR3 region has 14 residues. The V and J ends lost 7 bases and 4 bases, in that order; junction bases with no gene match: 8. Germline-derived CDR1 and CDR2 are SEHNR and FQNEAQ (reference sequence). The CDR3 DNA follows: TGTGCCAGCATCAAAGGACTAGCCGGAGAGACCCAGTACTTC. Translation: CASIKGLAGETQYF.

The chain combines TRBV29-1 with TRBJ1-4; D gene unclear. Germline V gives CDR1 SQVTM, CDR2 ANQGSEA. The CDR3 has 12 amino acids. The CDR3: CIAGWAGEKLFF. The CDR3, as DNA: TGCATCGCTGGGTGGGCGGGTGAGAAACTGTTTTTT.

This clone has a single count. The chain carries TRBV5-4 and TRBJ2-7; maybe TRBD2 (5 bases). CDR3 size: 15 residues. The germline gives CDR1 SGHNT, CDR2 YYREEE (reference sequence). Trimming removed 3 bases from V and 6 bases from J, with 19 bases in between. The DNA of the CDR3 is TGTGCCAGCAGCTCAGAAATGGTGCTAGCCAGCGAGCAGTACTTC. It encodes CASSSEMVLASEQYF.

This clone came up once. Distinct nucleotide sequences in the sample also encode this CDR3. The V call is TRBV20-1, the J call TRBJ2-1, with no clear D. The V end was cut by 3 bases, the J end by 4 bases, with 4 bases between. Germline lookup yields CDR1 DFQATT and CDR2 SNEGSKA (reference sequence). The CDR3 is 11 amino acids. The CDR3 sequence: CSARDYNEQFF. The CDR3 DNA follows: TGCAGTGCTAGGGATTACAATGAGCAGTTCTTC.

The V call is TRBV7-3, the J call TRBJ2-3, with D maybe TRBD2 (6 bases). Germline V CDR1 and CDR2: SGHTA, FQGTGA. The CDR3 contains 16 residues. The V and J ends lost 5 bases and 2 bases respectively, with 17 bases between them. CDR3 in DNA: TGTGCCAGCAGCCCACTGGCGGGGCGGATCACAGATACGCAGTATTTT. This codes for CASSPLAGRITDTQYF. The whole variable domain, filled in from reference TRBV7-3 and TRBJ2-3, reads GAGVSQTPSNKVTEKGKYVELRCDPISGHTALYWYRQSLGQGPEFLIYFQGTGAADDSGLPNDRFFAVRPEGSVSTLKIQRTERGDSAVYLCASSPLAGRITDTQYFGPGTRLTVL.

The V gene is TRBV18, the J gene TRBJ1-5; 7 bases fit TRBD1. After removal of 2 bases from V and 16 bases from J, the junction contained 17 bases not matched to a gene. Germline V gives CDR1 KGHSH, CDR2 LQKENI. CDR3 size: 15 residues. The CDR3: CASSPGRQGIIASHF. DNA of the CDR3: TGTGCCAGCTCACCAGGGAGACAGGGAATTATCGCCAGTCATTTT. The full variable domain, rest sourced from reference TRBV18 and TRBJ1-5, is NAGVMQNPRHLVRRRGQEARLRCSPMKGHSHVYWYRQLPEEGLKFMVYLQKENIIDESGMPKERFSAEFPKEGPSILRIQQVVRGDSAAYFCASSPGRQGIIASHFGDGTRLSIL.

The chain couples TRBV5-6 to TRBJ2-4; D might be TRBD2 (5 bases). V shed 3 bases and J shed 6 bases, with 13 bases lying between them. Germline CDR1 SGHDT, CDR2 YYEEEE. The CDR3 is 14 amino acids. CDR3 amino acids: CASSSGIPTNIQYF. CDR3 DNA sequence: TGTGCCAGCAGCTCCGGGATCCCGACAAACATTCAGTACTTC.

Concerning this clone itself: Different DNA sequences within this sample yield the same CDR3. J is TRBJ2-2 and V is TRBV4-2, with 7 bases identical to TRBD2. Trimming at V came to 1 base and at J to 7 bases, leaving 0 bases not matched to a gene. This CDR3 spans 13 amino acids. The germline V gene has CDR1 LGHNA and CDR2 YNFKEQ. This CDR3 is CASSQGEGGELFF. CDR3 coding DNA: TGTGCCAGCAGCCAAGGGGAGGGCGGGGAGCTGTTTTTT.

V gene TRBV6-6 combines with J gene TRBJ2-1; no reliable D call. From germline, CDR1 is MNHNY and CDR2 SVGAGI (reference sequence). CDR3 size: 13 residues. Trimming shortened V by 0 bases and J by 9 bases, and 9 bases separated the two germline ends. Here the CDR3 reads CASSYSGLGEQFF. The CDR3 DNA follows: TGTGCCAGCAGTTACTCGGGTCTTGGTGAGCAGTTCTTC.

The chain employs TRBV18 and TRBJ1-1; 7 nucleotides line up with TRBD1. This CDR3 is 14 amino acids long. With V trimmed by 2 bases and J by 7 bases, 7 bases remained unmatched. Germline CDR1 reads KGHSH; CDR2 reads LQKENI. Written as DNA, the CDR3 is TGTGCCAGCTCACCATTGCAGGGGGACATTGAAGCTTTCTTT. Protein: CASSPLQGDIEAFF. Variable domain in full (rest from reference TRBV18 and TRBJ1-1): NAGVMQNPRHLVRRRGQEARLRCSPMKGHSHVYWYRQLPEEGLKFMVYLQKENIIDESGMPKERFSAEFPKEGPSILRIQQVVRGDSAAYFCASSPLQGDIEAFFGQGTRLTVV.

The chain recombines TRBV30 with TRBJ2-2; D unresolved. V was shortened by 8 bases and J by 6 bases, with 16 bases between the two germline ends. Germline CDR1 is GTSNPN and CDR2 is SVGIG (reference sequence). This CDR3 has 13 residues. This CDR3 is CAGGQNLAGELFF. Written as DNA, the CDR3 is TGTGCCGGTGGCCAGAACCTTGCCGGGGAGCTGTTTTTT.

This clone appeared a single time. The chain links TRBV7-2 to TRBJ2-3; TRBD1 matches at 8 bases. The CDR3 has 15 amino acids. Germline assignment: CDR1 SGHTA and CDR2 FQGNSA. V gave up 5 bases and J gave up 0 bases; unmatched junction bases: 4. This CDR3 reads CASSPTGDSTDTQYF. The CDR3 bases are TGTGCCAGCAGCCCGACAGGGGACAGCACAGATACGCAGTATTTT.

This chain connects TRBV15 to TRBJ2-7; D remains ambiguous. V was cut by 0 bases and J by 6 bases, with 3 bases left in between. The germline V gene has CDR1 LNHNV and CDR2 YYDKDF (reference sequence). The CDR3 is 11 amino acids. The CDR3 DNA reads TGTGCCACCAGCAGAGATGCCGAGCAGTACTTC. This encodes CATSRDAEQYF.

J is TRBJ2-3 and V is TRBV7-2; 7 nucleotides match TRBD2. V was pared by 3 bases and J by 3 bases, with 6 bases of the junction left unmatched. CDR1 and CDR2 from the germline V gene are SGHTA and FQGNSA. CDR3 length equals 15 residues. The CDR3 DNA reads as TGTGCCAGCAGCTTGGGCGGGAGCTGGACAGATACGCAGTATTTT. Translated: CASSLGGSWTDTQYF.

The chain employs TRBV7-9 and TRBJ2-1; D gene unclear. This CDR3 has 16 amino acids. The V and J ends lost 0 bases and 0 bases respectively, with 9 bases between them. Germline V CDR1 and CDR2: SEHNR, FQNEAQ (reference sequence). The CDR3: CASSLAVRHSYNEQFF. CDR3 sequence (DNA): TGTGCCAGCAGCTTAGCGGTCCGACACTCCTACAATGAGCAGTTCTTC.

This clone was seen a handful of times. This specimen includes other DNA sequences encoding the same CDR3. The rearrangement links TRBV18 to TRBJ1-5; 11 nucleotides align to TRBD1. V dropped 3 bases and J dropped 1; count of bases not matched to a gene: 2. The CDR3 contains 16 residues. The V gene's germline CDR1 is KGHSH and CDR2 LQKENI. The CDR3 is CASSPGQGGSNQPQHF. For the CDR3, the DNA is TGTGCCAGCTCACCGGGACAGGGGGGGAGCAATCAGCCCCAGCATTTT.

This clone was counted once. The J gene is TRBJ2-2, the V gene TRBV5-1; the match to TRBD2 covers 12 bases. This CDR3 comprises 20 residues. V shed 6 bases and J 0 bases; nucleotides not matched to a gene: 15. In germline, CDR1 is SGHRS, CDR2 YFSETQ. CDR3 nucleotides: TGCGCCAGCAACCTAGGATTGTCTAGCGGGAGGGAAACGAACACCGGGGAGCTGTTTTTT. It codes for CASNLGLSSGRETNTGELFF.

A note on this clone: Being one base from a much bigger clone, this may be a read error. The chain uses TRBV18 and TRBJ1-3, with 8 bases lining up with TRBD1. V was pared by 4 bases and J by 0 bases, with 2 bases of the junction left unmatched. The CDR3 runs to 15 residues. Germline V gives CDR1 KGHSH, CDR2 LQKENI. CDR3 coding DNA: TGTGCCAGCTCACAGGGACAGGCCTCTGGAAACACCATATATTTT. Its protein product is CASSQGQASGNTIYF.